These 13 T cell receptor beta chains were sequenced from one sample in a study of T cell changes during pregnancy in multiple sclerosis. Sequencing used immunoSEQ multiplex PCR; TCRdb keeps in-frame clones, though not all of them. The profile shows tens of thousands of clones, about 91% of them singletons. Material: CD4+ T cells from peripheral blood mononuclear cells, obtained after pregnancy. These receptors were taken from a female donor in good health, enrolled as a control in a pregnancy study.

V usage is TRBV4-2 and J usage is TRBJ2-5; 10 nucleotides align to TRBD2. Per the germline V gene, CDR1 is LGHNA and CDR2 is YNFKEQ. This CDR3 comprises 18 residues. V was clipped by 0 bases and J by 2 bases; unmatched bases: 9. The CDR3 spells CASSQEPPSGGGQETQYF. DNA of the CDR3: TGTGCCAGCAGCCAAGAACCCCCTAGCGGGGGAGGTCAAGAGACCCAGTACTTC.

The J gene is TRBJ1-1, the V gene TRBV27; no clear D gene. Trimming cost V 3 bases and J 7 bases, with 12 bases left between them. The CDR3 is 13 amino acids. The germline V gene has CDR1 MNHEY and CDR2 SMNVEV (reference sequence). In DNA, the CDR3 is TGTGCCAGCAGTTTTGCGGCCTATGGTGAAGCTTTCTTT. It yields the protein CASSFAAYGEAFF.

This clone was counted a single time. The V gene is TRBV28, the J gene TRBJ2-3; no reliable D call. This CDR3 spans 11 amino acids. Trimming stripped 7 bases from V and 3 bases from J, with 5 bases between. CDR1 and CDR2 from the germline V gene are MDHEN and SYDVKM. CDR3: CASKLTDTQYF. CDR3 nucleotide sequence: TGTGCCAGCAAACTAACAGATACGCAGTATTTT. Based on the CDR3 plus reference TRBV28 and TRBJ2-3, the full variable domain is DVKVTQSSRYLVKRTGEKVFLECVQDMDHENMFWYRQDPGLGLRLIYFSYDVKMKEKGDIPEGYSVSREKKERFSLILESASTNQTSMYLCASKLTDTQYFGPGTRLTVL.

The chain recombines TRBV29-1 with TRBJ2-7; tentatively, D is TRBD1 (5 bases). This CDR3 has 10 residues. Between the trimmed V and J ends, which lost 4 bases and 5 bases, there was a span of 6 bases. Germline loops: CDR1 SQVTM, CDR2 ANQGSEA. DNA of the CDR3: TGCAGCGTTGGCAGGGACGAGCAGTACTTC. It encodes CSVGRDEQYF.

This chain uses TRBV28 with TRBJ2-7; D perhaps matches TRBD1 (6 bases). The germline CDR1 and CDR2 sequences are MDHEN and SYDVKM. The CDR3 is made up of 15 amino acids. V was shortened by 6 bases and J by 7 bases, with 22 bases between the two germline ends. Here the CDR3 DNA reads TGTGCCAGCAGCTCCACCAGGGGCTTGGTTGGGGAGCAGTACTTC. Translating it yields CASSSTRGLVGEQYF.

The rearrangement joins TRBV5-1 to TRBJ2-5; D uncertain. Between the trimmed V and J ends, which lost 7 bases and 5 bases, there was a span of 9 bases. Germline values: CDR1 SGHRS, CDR2 YFSETQ. CDR3 length: 11 residues. This chain's CDR3 is CASLDAETQYF. In nucleotides, the CDR3 is TGCGCCAGCCTAGATGCGGAGACCCAGTACTTC. Based on the CDR3 plus reference TRBV5-1 and TRBJ2-5, the full variable domain is KAGVTQTPRYLIKTRGQQVTLSCSPISGHRSVSWYQQTPGQGLQFLFEYFSETQRNKGNFPGRFSGRQFSNSRSEMNVSTLELGDSALYLCASLDAETQYFGPGTRLLVL.

This chain connects TRBV5-1 to TRBJ2-7; D is undetermined. Germline assignment: CDR1 SGHRS and CDR2 YFSETQ. CDR3 length equals 14 residues. V was trimmed by 3 bases and J by 5 bases, leaving 15 bases between them. CDR3 sequence: CASSYRSALDEQYF. CDR3 DNA: TGCGCCAGCAGCTACCGCAGCGCCCTAGACGAGCAGTACTTC. The variable domain in full, with the rest retrieved from reference TRBV5-1 and TRBJ2-7, is KAGVTQTPRYLIKTRGQQVTLSCSPISGHRSVSWYQQTPGQGLQFLFEYFSETQRNKGNFPGRFSGRQFSNSRSEMNVSTLELGDSALYLCASSYRSALDEQYFGPGTRLTVT.

This clone was counted once. J is TRBJ1-2 and V is TRBV28; 7 nucleotides agree with TRBD1. J was trimmed by 8 bases and V by 4 bases; bases with no gene match: 10. The CDR3 sequence is 14 residues long. Germline V gene lookup returns CDR1 MDHEN and CDR2 SYDVKM. The DNA for the CDR3 is TGTGCCAGCAGTTCCCCAGACAGGGTGGGGGGCTACACCTTC. It is translated as CASSSPDRVGGYTF.

This clone was seen only once. The rearrangement joins TRBV6-1 to TRBJ2-5; possibly TRBD1 for D (5 bases). The CDR3 extends over 13 amino acids. V was trimmed by 7 bases and J by 2 bases, leaving 11 bases between them. CDR1 MNHNS and CDR2 SASEGT come from the germline V gene. For the CDR3, the DNA is TGTGCCAGCAAGGTGGGGCCTCAAGAGACCCAGTACTTC. This translates into CASKVGPQETQYF.

A few counts support this clone. J is TRBJ1-2 and V is TRBV5-4; the D is unclear. Germline values: CDR1 SGHNT, CDR2 YYREEE (reference sequence). The CDR3 spans 14 residues. V was pared by 0 bases and J by 2 bases, with 8 bases between. In DNA, the CDR3 is TGTGCCAGCAGCTTGGGACTGGAGAACTATGGCTACACCTTC. This gives the protein CASSLGLENYGYTF.

This chain connects TRBV5-8 to TRBJ2-2, with 10 bases lining up with TRBD2. Trimming cost V 5 bases and J 7 bases; bases outside gene matches: 8. The germline gives CDR1 SGHTS, CDR2 YDEGEE. The CDR3 totals 15 residues. This CDR3 is CASSLSGGAIGELFF. The DNA of the CDR3 is TGTGCCAGCAGTTTAAGCGGGGGGGCCATCGGGGAGCTGTTTTTT.

The rearrangement joins TRBV7-3 to TRBJ1-5; D call uncertain. The CDR3 runs to 13 residues. V dropped 5 bases and J dropped 7 bases, with 12 bases sitting between them. In germline, CDR1 is SGHTA, CDR2 FQGTGA. The CDR3 sequence is CASSPRGEQPQHF. The CDR3 DNA follows: TGTGCCAGCAGCCCACGTGGGGAGCAGCCCCAGCATTTT. Complete variable domain (other parts from reference TRBV7-3 and TRBJ1-5): GAGVSQTPSNKVTEKGKYVELRCDPISGHTALYWYRQSLGQGPEFLIYFQGTGAADDSGLPNDRFFAVRPEGSVSTLKIQRTERGDSAVYLCASSPRGEQPQHFGDGTRLSIL.

The V and J genes are TRBV19 and TRBJ2-3; 9 bases line up with TRBD2. Germline-derived CDR1 and CDR2 are LNHDA and SQIVND (reference sequence). The CDR3 totals 16 residues. With 4 bases clipped from V and 1 base from J, the junction kept 6 bases outside the gene matches. The CDR3 protein is CASSTLAGVGTDTQYF. The CDR3 DNA follows: TGTGCCAGTAGTACCTTAGCGGGAGTCGGCACAGATACGCAGTATTTT.